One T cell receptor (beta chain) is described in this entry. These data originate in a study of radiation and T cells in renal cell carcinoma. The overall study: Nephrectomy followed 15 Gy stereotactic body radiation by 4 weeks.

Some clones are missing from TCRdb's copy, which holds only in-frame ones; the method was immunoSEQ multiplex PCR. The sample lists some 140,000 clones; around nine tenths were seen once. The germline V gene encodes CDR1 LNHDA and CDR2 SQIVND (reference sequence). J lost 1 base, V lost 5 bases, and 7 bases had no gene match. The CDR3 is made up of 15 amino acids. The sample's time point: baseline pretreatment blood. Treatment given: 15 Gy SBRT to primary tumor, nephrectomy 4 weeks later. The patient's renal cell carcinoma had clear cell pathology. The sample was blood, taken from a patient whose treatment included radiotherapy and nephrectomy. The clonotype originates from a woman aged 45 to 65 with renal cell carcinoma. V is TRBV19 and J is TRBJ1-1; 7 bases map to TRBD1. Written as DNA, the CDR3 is TGTGCCAGTAGTTTTTATGGGACAGCGAACACTGAAGCTTTCTTT. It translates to CASSFYGTANTEAFF.